This TCR beta chain is drawn from a study of cytomegalovirus exposure and HLA in healthy donors. Study-wide background: The 550 to 800 first-cohort repertoires and the 130 or so validation repertoires shared the same platform, a later analysis reported.

V was pared by 10 bases and J by 2 bases, with 4 bases of the junction left unmatched. Per the germline V gene, CDR1 is SNHLY and CDR2 is FYNNEI. CDR3 length equals 12 residues. This clone has only one observation. Its antigen is unidentified. Assay: immunoSEQ multiplex PCR; the TCRdb copy retains only in-frame clones and omits some. The table shows 150,000 or so clones, with approximately 87% occurring only once. Study-level findings and limits: The study recorded 150 to 200 TCR beta chains that were cytomegalovirus-associated.

J is TRBJ2-7 and V is TRBV2; 8 positions agree with TRBD2. The receptor was derived from a woman aged 30 to 39 in good health and CMV-seronegative. Sequencing input: PBMCs. Here the CDR3 DNA reads TGTGCCACCGGGACTAGGACCTACGAGCAGTACTTC. This encodes CATGTRTYEQYF.